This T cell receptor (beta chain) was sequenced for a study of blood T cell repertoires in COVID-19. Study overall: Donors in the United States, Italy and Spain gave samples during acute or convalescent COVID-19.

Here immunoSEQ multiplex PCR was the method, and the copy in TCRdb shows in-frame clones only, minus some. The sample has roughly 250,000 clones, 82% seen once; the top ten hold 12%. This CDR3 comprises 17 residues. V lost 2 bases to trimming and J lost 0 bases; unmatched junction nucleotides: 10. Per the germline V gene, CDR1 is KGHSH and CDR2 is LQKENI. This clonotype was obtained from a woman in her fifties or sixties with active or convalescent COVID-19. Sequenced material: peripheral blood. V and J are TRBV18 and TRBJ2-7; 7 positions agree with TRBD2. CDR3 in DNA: TGTGCCAGCTCACCATTGGAGGCGCGGGGGAGCTCCTACGAGCAGTACTTC. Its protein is CASSPLEARGSSYEQYF.